This T cell receptor beta chain was identified in a study of T cell responses to AZD1222 COVID-19 vaccine (dated by TCRdb to the early 2020s). At the level of the whole study: AZD1222 recipients with second doses at about 4 weeks or about 12 weeks were pooled, because spike-specific TCR depth and breadth did not differ between schedules. TCR sequencing was performed for 230 to 250 trial participants, of whom 200 to 210 were given two doses of AZD1222 and around 25 were given two doses of MenACWY control vaccine. Trial participants were enrolled by age into 18-55, 56-69 and 70-plus year subgroups, with roughly 150, 30 and 60 TCR-sequenced participants respectively.

The germline ends are 13 bases apart after V is trimmed by 0 bases and J by 5 bases. The CDR1 and CDR2 encoded by the germline V gene are MGHRA and YSYEKL. Counted from cysteine to phenylalanine, this CDR3 has 15 amino acids. The kept DNA is CDR3 alone, 45 bases in frame from the first base. General study outcomes and caveats: The whole spike protein was spanned by vaccine-associated CD4 TCRs, and dominant responses were seen in regions 160-218 and 743-854. In the small 56-69-year group, the increase in depth fell short of significance, most likely because of low power. Participants were mostly white British, with more females than males. The authors suggested clonal diversity may have been underestimated. Conclusions about previously exposed vaccinees are limited, since just five to seven AZD1222 recipients were seropositive for SARS-CoV-2 at baseline. After two AZD1222 doses, spike-specific TCR breadth and depth were significantly higher than at day 0 and than in MenACWY recipients. Nearly half of unique spike-specific TCRs reportedly recognized epitopes outside regions mutated in the B.1.351 and B.1.1.7 variants. No day 14 peak-response samples were available, so repertoires were characterized only after the peak T cell response.

This clone showed up just a few times. Its antigen is currently not known. The input lacks base qualities; no much larger clone sits a single base away. The meaning of the sample's time point label: baseline before first vaccination. Vaccinee samples were obtained from the UK trials COV001 and COV002, which included a single-blind randomized controlled phase 2/3 trial of AZD1222 (ChAdOx1 nCoV-19) in healthy adults. For TCRbeta chain sequencing, PBMC samples from trial participants were taken at day 0 and at day 28 after the second dose. The CDR3 regions of human TCRbeta chains were analyzed by immunosequencing. For the original study's pipeline: Repertoire TCRs were matched against a reference library of SARS-CoV-2-specific TCRs generated with the MIRA antigen-specificity platform. Breadth was defined as the fraction of unique TCRs that were SARS-CoV-2-associated. Depth was defined as the fraction of total T cells that were SARS-CoV-2-associated. Using the MIRA data, every spike-specific TCR was mapped to the spike region that the TCR reacted to and assigned to either a CD4 or a CD8 class. Log10-transformed breadth and depth values were compared by one-way ANOVA with Sidak's multiple comparisons tests. TCRdb obtained this table from immuneACCESS and retained in-frame rearrangements with V and J assigned. These tables miss some clones; where compared with another copy, unresolved V genes account for less than half of the shortfall, and the remainder is unexplained. The DNA was the basis for D and trimming; V, J and clone size are from that table. The sample table contains 20,000 to 25,000 clones; only one count was recorded for approximately 79% of them. Roughly 40% of the sample is in the top ten clones.

The source material was peripheral blood, sampled on day 0 of AZD1222 vaccination. The origin of this receptor is an adult in good health. Recombination joined TRBV4-1 with TRBJ1-1, with the D gene not confidently named. Here is the DNA: TGCGCCAGCAGCCAAGAACCGGGAACGAGGACTGAAGCTTTCTTT. Translated, it reads CASSQEPGTRTEAFF.